This TCR beta chain came from a study of blood T cell repertoires in COVID-19. Study-wide background: T cells, B-cell-depleted T cells, or PBMCs supplied cDNA or gDNA.

The repertoire was sequenced with immunoSEQ multiplex PCR; TCRdb's copy has only in-frame clones and lacks some. The sample has fewer than 150,000 clones; under 85% are singletons. Germline V gene data show CDR1 as MNHEY and CDR2 as SVGAGI. CDR3 size: 15 residues. V was clipped by 8 bases and J by 2 bases; unmatched bases: 12. The cohort comprised adults aged 18 to 89 years residing in under 30 US areas. Donors in Cohort 3 who had recovered were those with two negative PCRs, healthcare professional clearance, or resolution of their symptoms. The chain carries TRBV6-5 and TRBJ2-7; 7 nucleotides agree with TRBD2. The TCR originated in a man younger than 45 who had recovered from COVID-19. Sequencing was done on a sample of PBMCs or T cells enriched from blood (not recorded which). CDR3 loop: CASRPISGQTYEQYF. The CDR3 nucleotides read TGTGCCAGCCGCCCGATTAGCGGGCAAACCTACGAGCAGTACTTC.